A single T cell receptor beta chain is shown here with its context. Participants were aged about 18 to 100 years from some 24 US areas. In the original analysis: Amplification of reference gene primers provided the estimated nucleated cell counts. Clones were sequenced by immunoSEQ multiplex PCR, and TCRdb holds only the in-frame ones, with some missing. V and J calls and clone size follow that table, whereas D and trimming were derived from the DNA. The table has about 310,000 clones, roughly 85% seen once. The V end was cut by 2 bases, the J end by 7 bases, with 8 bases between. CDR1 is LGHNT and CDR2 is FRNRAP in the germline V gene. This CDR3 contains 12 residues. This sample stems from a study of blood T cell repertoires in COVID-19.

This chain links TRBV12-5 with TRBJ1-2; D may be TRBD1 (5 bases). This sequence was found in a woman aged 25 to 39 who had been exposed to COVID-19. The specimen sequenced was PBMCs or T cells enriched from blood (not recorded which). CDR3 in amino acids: CASGLTGVGYTF. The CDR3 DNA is TGTGCTAGTGGTTTGACAGGTGTTGGCTACACCTTC.